This is a list of T cell receptor beta chains from one sample in a study of shared clonotypes between healthy human individuals. The protocol was immunoSEQ multiplex PCR, while the TCRdb copy is restricted to in-frame clones and leaves out a portion. The profile shows about 680,000 clones, about three quarters of them singletons. The sequencing input was memory CD4+ T cells sorted from blood. These receptors all come from a woman aged 30 to 39 in good health. Both conserved end residues are part of each CDR3.

v_call cdr3_aa
TRBV7-2 CASSLASMNTEAFF
TRBV7-6 CASSLAYRGMNTEAFF
TRBV5-4 CASSGVPNTGELFF
TRBV19 CASSESNYGYTF
TRBV7-9 CASSQGTGGYNEQFF
TRBV19 CASSGTGVKVQPQHF
TRBV7-2 CASSLAAGEMWPQHF
TRBV5-1 CASSPFAGMNTEAFF
TRBV6-1 CATLMGRGYNEQFF
TRBV5-1 CASSLGAGVNTEAFF
TRBV6-5 CASSFGNTEAFF
TRBV18 CASSPTTGSSYEQYF
TRBV15 CATRAIREVGEAFF
TRBV11-2 CASSSHLDTEAFF
TRBV18 CASSPVRTGAYEQYF
TRBV6-1 CASSEEFWTSGKQETQYF
TRBV28 CASSRERDLYTGELFF
TRBV11-2 CASSELAGVSEQYF
TRBV5-1 CASSLEQGAGANVLTF
TRBV18 CASSPITTSYHGELFF
TRBV19 CASSPNRVRQPQHF
TRBV19 CASSIGGANVLTF
TRBV19 CASSSPDYVSRNTGELFF
TRBV7-9 CASSLTGTGVDEQYF
TRBV19 CASSQQANTEAFF
TRBV2 CASSEVSGGYGYTF
TRBV7-9 CASSLEAANYGYTF
TRBV5-1 CASSWGGETQYF
TRBV7-9 CASSRLDSYEQYF
TRBV2 CASSAEQGARQPQHF
TRBV30 CAWSQTGGWKTQYF
TRBV6-1 CASSEARGGQPQHF
TRBV5-1 CASSLQGGPNEKLFF
TRBV5-5 CASSLSGDTEAFF
TRBV10-2 CASSELLGRGRAPYNEQFF
TRBV5-1 CASSLVPSGSINEQYF
TRBV2 CASGLAGGPTDTQYF